This TCR beta chain was documented in a study of T cells in Graves' hyperthyroidism and ophthalmopathy. As for the study in general: Prior to any treatment, at the point of initial diagnosis, peripheral blood was collected. Findings of the study overall: The model anticipated ophthalmopathy a median approximately 6.5 months pre-onset. Blood also held most thyroid clonotypes expanded beyond 0.001.

Regions amplified from RNA transcripts were the TCR beta CDR3 regions. HTBI primers were used for first-round RT-PCR of the TCR CDR3. A single record per CDR3 protein comes from TCRdb applying MiXCR to the multiplex PCR reads. Of over 350,000 distinct CDR3 sequences listed, 11% to 15% were seen once; the top ten hold 25% to 30%. A word on this clonotype: Antigen unknown.

This TCR derives from a man aged 50-59 years with Graves' ophthalmopathy. Sequenced material: blood.

The CDR3 loop is CSGRGQGFGYTF. CDR3 nucleotides: TGCAGCGGCCGGGGACAGGGCTTTGGCTACACCTTC. This sequence joins TRBV29-1 and TRBJ1-2; 9 bases align to TRBD1. This CDR3 comprises 12 residues. The V gene's germline CDR1 is SQVTM and CDR2 ANQGSEA. V trimming: 7 bases; J trimming: 7 bases; junction bases outside the gene matches: 7.